This TCR beta chain was observed in a study of T cells after yellow fever vaccination. Study-wide findings and caveats: Most clones from primary vaccination were detected again post-booster (roughly 96% CD4, 88% CD8).

On this clonotype: What it recognizes is unknown.

From the 5' RACE reads, TCRdb called clonotypes with MiXCR, one entry per CDR3 protein. The sample consists of approximately 250,000 distinct CDR3 sequences, roughly 5.6% of them appearing once. Germline V gene lookup returns CDR1 SGHVS and CDR2 FQNEAQ. Trimming cost V 5 bases and J 7 bases; bases outside gene matches: 8. The CDR3 has 16 residues. The receptor's source is a man aged 18-30 years who received the YFV17D yellow fever vaccine. The material was CD4+ T cells sorted from PBMCs, obtained on the day of the yellow fever booster vaccination. V is TRBV7-8 and J is TRBJ2-5; 15 bases map to TRBD2. The CDR3 loop reads CASSQGLAGGLGTQYF. CDR3 bases: TGTGCCAGCAGCCAAGGACTAGCGGGGGGGCTGGGGACCCAGTACTTC.